The 8 T cell receptor beta chains presented below share a single source sample, sequenced in a study of vaccination and CD4 T cells after COVID-19. The sample's treatment: approximately 9-day PBMC culture with coronavirus spike peptide pools or control peptides (ViraFEST assay). Once obtained from cultured CD4+ T cells, the DNA was sequenced using the Oncomine TCR Beta short-read assay. TCRdb itself ran the PCR reads through MiXCR, one entry per CDR3 protein. The sample consists of 22,000 or so distinct CDR3 sequences, roughly 52% of them appearing once. Antigens of these TCRs are unknown. The sequenced sample consisted of CD4+ T cells from blood, cultured in vitro. The receptors derive from a human donor who had recovered from COVID-19.

This chain joins TRBV30 and TRBJ2-5, with TRBD2 matching over 8 bases. CDR3 size: 19 residues. CDR1 is GTSNPN, CDR2 SVGIG, per germline (reference sequence). The junction had 22 bases not matched to a gene; V was cut back by 3 bases and J by 4 bases. The CDR3 region has the DNA TGTGCCTGGAGCTTTGGCGCGGGACTAGGGAGGCGGGGAGCAGAGACCCAGTACTTC. Translated: CAWSFGAGLGRRGAETQYF.

This sequence joins TRBV5-1 and TRBJ2-5; 7 nucleotides align to TRBD1. The V segment lost 4 bases and the J segment 2 bases; nucleotides outside the gene matches: 5. The CDR3 totals 14 residues. Germline CDR1 is SGHRS and CDR2 is YFSETQ. CDR3 loop: CASSGGQQQETQYF. The CDR3 DNA reads as TGCGCCAGCAGCGGGGGACAGCAGCAAGAGACCCAGTACTTC.

J is TRBJ1-2 and V is TRBV5-1; weak D call: TRBD1 (5 bases). The CDR3 has 13 amino acids. Germline loops: CDR1 SGHRS, CDR2 YFSETQ. Trimming removed 0 bases from V and 3 bases from J, with 6 bases in between. CDR3 sequence reads: CASSLAGDYGYTF. The CDR3 DNA is TGCGCCAGCAGCTTGGCGGGGGACTATGGCTACACCTTC.

This clonotype counts as large. The rearrangement joins TRBV20-1 to TRBJ1-4, with a tentative D call TRBD1 (6 bases). CDR1 DFQATT and CDR2 SNEGSKA come from the germline V gene (reference sequence). V was trimmed by 4 bases and J by 10 bases, leaving 10 bases between them. CDR3 length: 11 residues. The CDR3 nucleotides are TGCAGTGCTACAGGGGAACGAAAACTGTTTTTT. Translation gives CSATGERKLFF.

As DNA, the CDR3 is TGTGCCAGTAGGAAACCGGGACAGGGGAACACTGAAGCTTTCTTT. Protein product: CASRKPGQGNTEAFF. The chain employs TRBV19 and TRBJ1-1; 9 nucleotides line up with TRBD1. CDR3 length equals 15 residues. The ends lost 6 bases at V and 1 base at J; junction bases unmatched: 6. The germline CDR1 and CDR2 sequences are LNHDA and SQIVND (reference sequence).

V usage is TRBV20-1 and J usage is TRBJ1-4, with TRBD1 matching over 8 bases. V dropped 1 base and J dropped 7; count of bases not matched to a gene: 8. Germline V lookup: CDR1 DFQATT, CDR2 SNEGSKA (reference sequence). CDR3 length: 15 residues. Here the CDR3 reads CSARATGGSGEKLFF. Written as DNA, the CDR3 is TGCAGTGCTAGAGCTACAGGGGGATCAGGTGAAAAACTGTTTTTT.

V usage is TRBV20-1 and J usage is TRBJ1-3; D not resolved. CDR3 length: 14 residues. Germline V gene data show CDR1 as DFQATT and CDR2 as SNEGSKA (reference sequence). Deletions cut 3 bases from V and 0 bases from J, with 9 bases between. DNA of the CDR3: TGCAGTGCTAGCCCCGTGGGCTCTGGAAACACCATATATTTT. This codes for CSASPVGSGNTIYF.

This clonotype was counted a few times. This chain uses TRBV6-5 with TRBJ1-5; no clear D. With 3 bases removed from V and 1 base from J, the gap between germline ends came to 10 bases. Per germline, CDR1 MNHEY and CDR2 SVGAGI. CDR3 length: 15 amino acids. This chain's CDR3 is CASSYRVGSNQPQHF. For the CDR3, the DNA is TGTGCCAGCAGTTATAGGGTCGGGAGCAATCAGCCCCAGCATTTT.